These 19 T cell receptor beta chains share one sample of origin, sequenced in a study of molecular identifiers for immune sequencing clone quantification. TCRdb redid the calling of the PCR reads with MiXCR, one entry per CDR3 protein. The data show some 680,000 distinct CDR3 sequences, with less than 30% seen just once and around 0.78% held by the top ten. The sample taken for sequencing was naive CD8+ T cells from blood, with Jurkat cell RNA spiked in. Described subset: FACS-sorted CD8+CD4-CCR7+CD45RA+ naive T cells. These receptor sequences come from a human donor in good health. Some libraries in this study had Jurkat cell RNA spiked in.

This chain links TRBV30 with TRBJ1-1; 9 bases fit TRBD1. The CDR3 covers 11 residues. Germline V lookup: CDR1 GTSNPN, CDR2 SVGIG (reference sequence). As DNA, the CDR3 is TGTACCTCGACAGGGGGAAGTATGTCTTTCTTT. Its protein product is CTSTGGSMSFF.

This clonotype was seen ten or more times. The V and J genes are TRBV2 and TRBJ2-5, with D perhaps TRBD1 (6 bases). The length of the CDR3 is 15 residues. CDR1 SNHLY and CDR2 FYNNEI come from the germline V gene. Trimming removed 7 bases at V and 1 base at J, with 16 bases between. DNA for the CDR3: TGTGCCAGCAAGACTGTGGACAGTCTCCAAGAGACCCAGTACTTC. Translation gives CASKTVDSLQETQYF.

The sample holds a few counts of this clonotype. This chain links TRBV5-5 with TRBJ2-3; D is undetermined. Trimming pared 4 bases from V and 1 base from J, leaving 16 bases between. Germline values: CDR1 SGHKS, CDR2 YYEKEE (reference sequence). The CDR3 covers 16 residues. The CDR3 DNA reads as TGTGCCAGCAGCCGGAGTCCATTCACCCGCACAGATACGCAGTATTTT. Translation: CASSRSPFTRTDTQYF.

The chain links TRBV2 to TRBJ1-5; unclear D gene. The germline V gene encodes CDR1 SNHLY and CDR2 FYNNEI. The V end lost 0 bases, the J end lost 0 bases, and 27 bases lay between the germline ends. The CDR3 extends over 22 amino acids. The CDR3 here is CASSEALQAAVVGLYSNQPQHF. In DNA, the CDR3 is TGTGCCAGCAGTGAAGCGCTTCAGGCAGCAGTAGTCGGTCTCTATAGCAATCAGCCCCAGCATTTT. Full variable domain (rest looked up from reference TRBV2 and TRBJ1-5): EPEVTQTPSHQVTQMGQEVILRCVPISNHLYFYWYRQILGQKVEFLVSFYNNEISEKSEIFDDQFSVERPDGSNFTLKIRSTKLEDSAMYFCASSEALQAAVVGLYSNQPQHFGDGTRLSIL.

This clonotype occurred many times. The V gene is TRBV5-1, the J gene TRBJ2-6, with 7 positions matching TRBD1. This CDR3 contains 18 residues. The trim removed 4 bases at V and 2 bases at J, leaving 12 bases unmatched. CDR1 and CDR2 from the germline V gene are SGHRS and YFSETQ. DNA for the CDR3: TGCGCCAGCAGCCTAGGACAGGCCCTTAGGGCTGGGGCCAACGTCCTGACTTTC. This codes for CASSLGQALRAGANVLTF.

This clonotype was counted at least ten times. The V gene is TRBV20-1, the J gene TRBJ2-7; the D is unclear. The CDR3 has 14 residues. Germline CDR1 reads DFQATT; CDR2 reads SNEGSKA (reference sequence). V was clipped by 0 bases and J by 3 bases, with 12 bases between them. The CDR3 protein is CSARDRSSLYEQYF. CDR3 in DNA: TGCAGTGCTAGAGATCGAAGTAGTCTCTACGAGCAGTACTTC.

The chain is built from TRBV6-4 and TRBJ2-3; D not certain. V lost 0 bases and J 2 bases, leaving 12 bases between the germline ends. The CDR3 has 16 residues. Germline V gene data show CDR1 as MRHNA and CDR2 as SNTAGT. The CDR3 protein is CASSDSTWSNTDTQYF. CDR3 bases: TGTGCCAGCAGTGACTCCACTTGGTCTAACACAGATACGCAGTATTTT.

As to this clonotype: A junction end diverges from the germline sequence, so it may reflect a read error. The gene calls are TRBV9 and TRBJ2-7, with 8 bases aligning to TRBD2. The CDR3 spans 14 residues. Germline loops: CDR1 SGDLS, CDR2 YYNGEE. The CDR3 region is CACSPGGGGYEQYF. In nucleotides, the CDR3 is TGTGCCTGCAGCCCCGGGGGGGGAGGATACGAGCAGTACTTC.

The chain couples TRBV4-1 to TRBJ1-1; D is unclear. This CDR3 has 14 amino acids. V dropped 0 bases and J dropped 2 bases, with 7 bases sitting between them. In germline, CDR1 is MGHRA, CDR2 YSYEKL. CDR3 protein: CASSQDWGNTEAFF. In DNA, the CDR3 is TGCGCCAGCAGCCAAGACTGGGGTAACACTGAAGCTTTCTTT.

CDR3 DNA: TGCAGTGCTAGGGCGTCTAGCGGGAGGGATACGCAGTATTTT. Translation gives CSARASSGRDTQYF. V is TRBV20-1 and J is TRBJ2-3; 11 bases are shared with TRBD2. This CDR3 has 14 amino acids. Germline loops: CDR1 DFQATT, CDR2 SNEGSKA (reference sequence). V shed 3 bases and J 6 bases; nucleotides not matched to a gene: 5.

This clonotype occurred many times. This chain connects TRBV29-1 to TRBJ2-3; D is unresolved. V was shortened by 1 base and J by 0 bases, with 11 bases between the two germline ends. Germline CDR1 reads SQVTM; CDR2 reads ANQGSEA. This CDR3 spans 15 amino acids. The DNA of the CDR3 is TGCAGCGTTGAAGGGAAGACTGGGAGCACAGATACGCAGTATTTT. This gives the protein CSVEGKTGSTDTQYF.

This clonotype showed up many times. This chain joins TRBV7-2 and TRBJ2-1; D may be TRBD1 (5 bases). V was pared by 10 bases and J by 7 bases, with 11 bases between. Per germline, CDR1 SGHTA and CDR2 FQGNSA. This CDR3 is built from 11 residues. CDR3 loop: CAIKKGNEQFF. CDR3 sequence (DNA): TGTGCCATCAAGAAGGGGAATGAGCAGTTCTTC.

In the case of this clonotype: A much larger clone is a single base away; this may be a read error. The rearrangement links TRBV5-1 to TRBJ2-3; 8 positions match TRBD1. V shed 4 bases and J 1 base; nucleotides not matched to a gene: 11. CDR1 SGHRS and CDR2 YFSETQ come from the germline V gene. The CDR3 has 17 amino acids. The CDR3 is CASSPYPVTGGTDTQYF. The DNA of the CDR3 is TGCGCCAGCAGCCCCTACCCGGTGACAGGGGGCACAGATACGCAGTATTTT.

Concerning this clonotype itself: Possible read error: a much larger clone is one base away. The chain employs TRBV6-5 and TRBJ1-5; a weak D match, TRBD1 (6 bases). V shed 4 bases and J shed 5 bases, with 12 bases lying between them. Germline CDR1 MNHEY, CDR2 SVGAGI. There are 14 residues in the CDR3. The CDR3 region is CASSFRQDHQPQHF. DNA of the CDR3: TGTGCCAGCAGTTTCCGACAGGACCATCAGCCCCAGCATTTT.

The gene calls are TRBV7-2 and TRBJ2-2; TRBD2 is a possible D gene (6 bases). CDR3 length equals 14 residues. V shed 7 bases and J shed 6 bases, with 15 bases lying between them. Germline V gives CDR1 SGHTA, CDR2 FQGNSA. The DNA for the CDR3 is TGTGCCAGCAAACCGGGACTTTACCCCGGGGAGCTGTTTTTT. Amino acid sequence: CASKPGLYPGELFF. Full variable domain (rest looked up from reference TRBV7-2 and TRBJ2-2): GAGVSQSPSNKVTEKGKDVELRCDPISGHTALYWYRQSLGQGLEFLIYFQGNSAPDKSGLPSDRFSAERTGGSVSTLTIQRTQQEDSAVYLCASKPGLYPGELFFGEGSRLTVL.

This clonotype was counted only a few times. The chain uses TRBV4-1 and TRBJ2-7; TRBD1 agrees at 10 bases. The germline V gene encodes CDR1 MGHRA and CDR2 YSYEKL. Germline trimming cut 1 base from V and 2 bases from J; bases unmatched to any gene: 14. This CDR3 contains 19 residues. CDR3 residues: CASSQGGATGGPSPYEQYF. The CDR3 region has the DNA TGCGCCAGCAGCCAAGGGGGGGCGACAGGGGGCCCGTCTCCCTACGAGCAGTACTTC.

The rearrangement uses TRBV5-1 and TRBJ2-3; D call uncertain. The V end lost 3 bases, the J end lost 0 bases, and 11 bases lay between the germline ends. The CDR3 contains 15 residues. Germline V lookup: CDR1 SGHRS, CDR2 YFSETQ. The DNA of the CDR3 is TGCGCCAGCAGCTCATGGGTTTCTAGCACAGATACGCAGTATTTT. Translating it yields CASSSWVSSTDTQYF.

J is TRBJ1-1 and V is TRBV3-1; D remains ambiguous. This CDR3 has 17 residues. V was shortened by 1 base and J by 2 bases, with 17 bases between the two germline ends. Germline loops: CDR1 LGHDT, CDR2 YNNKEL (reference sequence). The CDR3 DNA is TGTGCCAGCAGCCAAGCAACGCCACGGGGTAGAAACACTGAAGCTTTCTTT. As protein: CASSQATPRGRNTEAFF.

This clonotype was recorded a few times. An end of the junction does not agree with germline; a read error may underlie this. CDR3 coding DNA: TGTGCCAGCAGCTCGTACCCCGGGACAGGGGTTGTATACGAGCAGTACTTC. Encoded protein: CASSSYPGTGVVYEQYF. The gene calls are TRBV5-3 and TRBJ2-7; 10 bases are shared with TRBD1. TRBV5-3 is an open reading frame, and its role is uncertain. The CDR3 runs to 17 residues.